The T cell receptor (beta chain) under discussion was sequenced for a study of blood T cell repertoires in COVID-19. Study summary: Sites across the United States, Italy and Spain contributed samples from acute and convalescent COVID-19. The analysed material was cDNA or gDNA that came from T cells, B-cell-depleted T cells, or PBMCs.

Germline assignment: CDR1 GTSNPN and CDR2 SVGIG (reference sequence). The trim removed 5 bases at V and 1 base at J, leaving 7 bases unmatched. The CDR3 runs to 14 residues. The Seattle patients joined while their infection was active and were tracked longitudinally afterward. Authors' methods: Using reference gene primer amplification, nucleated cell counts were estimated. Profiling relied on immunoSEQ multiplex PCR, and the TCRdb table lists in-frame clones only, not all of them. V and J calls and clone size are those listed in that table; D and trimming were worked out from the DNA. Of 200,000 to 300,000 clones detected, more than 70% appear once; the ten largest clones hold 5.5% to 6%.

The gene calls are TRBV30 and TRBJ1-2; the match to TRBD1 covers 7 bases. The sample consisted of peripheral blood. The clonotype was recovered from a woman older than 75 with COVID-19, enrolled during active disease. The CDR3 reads CAWGEGAINYGYTF. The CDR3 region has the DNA TGTGCCTGGGGAGAGGGGGCTATTAACTATGGCTACACCTTC.